A single sample is the source of the 24 T cell receptor beta chains below, sequenced in a study of T cells in Graves' hyperthyroidism and ophthalmopathy. TCR beta CDR3 regions were amplified from RNA. Initially, a first-round RT-PCR of the TCR CDR3 employed the HTBI primer set. TCRdb reanalysed the multiplex PCR reads using MiXCR and keeps one entry per CDR3 protein. Of over 300,000 distinct CDR3 sequences listed, more than 11% are singletons. Input material: blood. Source of these receptors: an older woman with Graves' hyperthyroidism.

On this clonotype: This may arise from a read error, as a much more abundant clone is one base away. The conserved phenylalanine or tryptophan normally closing the CDR3 is absent here, so this likely arose from a read error. The chain carries TRBV11-2 and TRBJ2-2; TRBD2 aligns across 11 bases. This CDR3 is 15 amino acids long. Germline V gene data show CDR1 as SGHAT and CDR2 as FQNNGV. J lost 1 base, V lost 6 bases, and 1 base had no gene match. The DNA for the CDR3 is TGTGCCAGCAGGCTAGCGGGAGGGAACACCGGGGAGCTGTTTCTT. It codes for CASRLAGGNTGELFL.

V and J are TRBV18 and TRBJ1-3; D is unresolved. V was shortened by 1 base and J by 6 bases, with 13 bases between the two germline ends. In germline, CDR1 is KGHSH, CDR2 LQKENI. There are 15 residues in the CDR3. DNA for the CDR3: TGTGCCAGCTCACCACTTAACAGTCGCGTAAACACCATATATTTT. It is translated as CASSPLNSRVNTIYF.

This clonotype has at least ten counts. The chain employs TRBV12-3 or TRBV12-4 and TRBJ2-5, with D unresolved. V was pared by 3 bases and J by 2 bases, with 13 bases between. The CDR3 has 15 amino acids. In DNA, the CDR3 is TGTGCCAGCAGTTTTTTCGGAATAGGGCAAGAGACCCAGTACTTC. It translates to CASSFFGIGQETQYF.

This clonotype was observed many times. V is TRBV7-3 and J is TRBJ2-1, with D unclear. The CDR3 consists of 14 residues. Germline values: CDR1 SGHTA, CDR2 FQGTGA. Trimming removed 4 bases at V and 1 base at J, with 8 bases between. In nucleotides, the CDR3 is TGTGCCAGCAGCTCCCAACAGTCCTACAATGAGCAGTTCTTC. Its protein is CASSSQQSYNEQFF.

The sample holds many counts of this clonotype. The chain uses TRBV12-3 or TRBV12-4 and TRBJ2-1; 10 bases are shared with TRBD2. CDR3 length: 15 residues. The V gene end was trimmed by 8 bases and the J gene end by 8 bases; junction bases not matched to a gene: 12. CDR3 loop: CASRPASGGSDEQFF. The CDR3 region has the DNA TGTGCCAGCCGCCCCGCTAGCGGGGGCTCGGATGAGCAGTTCTTC.

This clonotype has at least ten counts. This chain joins TRBV3-1 and TRBJ1-1; TRBD1 might be the D (6 bases). V was cut by 3 bases and J by 4 bases, with 9 bases left in between. Germline CDR1 and CDR2: LGHDT and YNNKEL (reference sequence). CDR3 size: 13 residues. The CDR3 reads CASSHRGGTEAFF. The CDR3 coding sequence is TGTGCCAGCAGCCACAGGGGTGGCACTGAAGCTTTCTTT.

This clonotype was observed a few times. This chain uses TRBV9 with TRBJ2-3; the D gene is possibly TRBD1 (5 bases). The CDR3 has 14 amino acids. V was cut by 0 bases and J by 4 bases, with 9 bases left in between. The germline V gene encodes CDR1 SGDLS and CDR2 YYNGEE. CDR3: CASSVGTSPDTQYF. The CDR3 DNA follows: TGTGCCAGCAGCGTAGGGACATCTCCAGATACGCAGTATTTT.

This clonotype has at least ten counts. J is TRBJ2-4 and V is TRBV11-3, with 9 bases aligning to TRBD1. V gave up 5 bases and J gave up 5 bases; unmatched junction bases: 7. The CDR3 is made up of 15 amino acids. Germline V CDR1 and CDR2: SGHNT, YENEEA. CDR3 nucleotide sequence: TGTGCCAGCAGCCCAAGGACAGGGGCAGAAAACATTCAGTACTTC. Translating it yields CASSPRTGAENIQYF.

This clonotype was seen a few times. The chain employs TRBV27 and TRBJ2-5, with a weak D call TRBD2 (7 bases). The germline V gene encodes CDR1 MNHEY and CDR2 SMNVEV (reference sequence). Deletions cut 4 bases from V and 1 base from J, with 10 bases between. The CDR3 loop spans 14 amino acids. The CDR3 region is CASSWGGLQETQYF. In nucleotides, the CDR3 is TGTGCCAGCAGTTGGGGGGGGCTCCAAGAGACCCAGTACTTC.

There are a few counts of this clonotype. This sequence joins TRBV7-8 and TRBJ2-6; TRBD1 agrees at 7 bases. The CDR3 is made up of 16 amino acids. V lost 3 bases, J lost 5 bases, and 7 bases stayed unmatched. Germline V gives CDR1 SGHVS, CDR2 FQNEAQ. CDR3 protein: CASSFRQGERANVLTF. The CDR3 DNA reads as TGTGCCAGCAGCTTTAGACAGGGAGAGAGGGCCAACGTCCTGACTTTC.

The chain has TRBV6-1 and TRBJ2-3; D is undetermined. The V and J ends lost 1 base and 0 bases respectively, with 8 bases between them. This CDR3 is 15 amino acids long. Looked up from germline, CDR1 is MNHNS and CDR2 is SASEGT. The CDR3 protein is CASSEDTTSTDTQYF. The CDR3 bases are TGTGCCAGCAGTGAAGATACAACTAGCACAGATACGCAGTATTTT.

The genes are TRBV6-9 and TRBJ2-3, with D possibly being TRBD2 (5 bases). The CDR3 is made up of 15 amino acids. Deletions cut 4 bases from V and 0 bases from J, with 11 bases between. From germline, CDR1 is MNHGY and CDR2 SVAAGI. CDR3: CASSFEGRSTDTQYF. The CDR3 DNA sequence: TGTGCCAGCAGTTTCGAGGGAAGGAGCACAGATACGCAGTATTTT.

This clonotype occurred many times. J is TRBJ2-1 and V is TRBV12-3 or TRBV12-4; TRBD2 matches at 10 bases. The junction had 8 bases not matched to a gene; V was cut back by 4 bases and J by 8 bases. The CDR3 length is 15 residues. CDR3 protein: CASSSSGRRWDEQFF. For the CDR3, the DNA is TGTGCCAGCAGTTCTAGCGGGAGAAGGTGGGATGAGCAGTTCTTC.

This clonotype was observed a handful of times. The rearrangement links TRBV19 to TRBJ2-7; a weak D match, TRBD2 (5 bases). Germline assignment: CDR1 LNHDA and CDR2 SQIVND (reference sequence). This CDR3 has 13 residues. Trimming cost V 1 base and J 4 bases, with 8 bases left between them. CDR3 nucleotides: TGTGCCAGTAGTATAGGAGGGTGGTACGAGCAGTACTTC. Translated, it gives CASSIGGWYEQYF.

In this sample, this clonotype turned up a few times. This rearrangement joins TRBV6-1 to TRBJ1-1, with a possible D match to TRBD1 (6 bases). The CDR3 totals 13 residues. Germline V gene data show CDR1 as MNHNS and CDR2 as SASEGT. V was cut by 6 bases and J by 5 bases, with 13 bases left in between. The CDR3 loop is CASRGAGRTEAFF. CDR3 bases: TGTGCCAGCAGGGGGGCGGGGAGGACTGAAGCTTTCTTT.

This clonotype came up many times. The chain has TRBV5-1 and TRBJ2-1; 12 positions match TRBD2. V was clipped by 4 bases and J by 6 bases; unmatched bases: 8. The CDR3 extends over 16 amino acids. Per the germline V gene, CDR1 is SGHRS and CDR2 is YFSETQ. The CDR3: CASSPRTSGIRNEQFF. DNA of the CDR3: TGCGCCAGCAGCCCGAGGACTAGCGGGATTCGCAATGAGCAGTTCTTC.

This clonotype occurred many times. The genes are TRBV24-1 and TRBJ2-5, with 9 nucleotides matching TRBD1. Germline CDR1 is KGHDR and CDR2 is SFDVKD. CDR3 length: 14 amino acids. V trimming: 4 bases; J trimming: 6 bases; junction bases outside the gene matches: 5. CDR3 sequence reads: CATSEGTGPKTQYF. The CDR3 bases are TGTGCCACCAGTGAAGGGACAGGGCCGAAGACCCAGTACTTC.

The rearrangement joins TRBV19 to TRBJ2-5, with TRBD1 as a possible D gene (6 bases). This CDR3 has 14 residues. The V gene lost 8 bases and the J gene lost 0 bases, with 13 bases spanning the gap. Germline lookup yields CDR1 LNHDA and CDR2 SQIVND (reference sequence). Here the CDR3 reads CASSNWTDQETQYF. In DNA form, the CDR3 reads TGTGCCAGTTCTAACTGGACAGACCAAGAGACCCAGTACTTC.

This clonotype has only a few counts. This chain connects TRBV7-9 to TRBJ2-7; D remains ambiguous. V was clipped by 3 bases and J by 2 bases, with 5 bases between them. Germline V CDR1 and CDR2: SEHNR, FQNEAQ (reference sequence). The CDR3 covers 12 residues. This CDR3 is CASSFSTYEQYF. For the CDR3, the DNA is TGTGCCAGCAGCTTTTCGACCTACGAGCAGTACTTC.

This clonotype has at least ten counts. The V and J genes are TRBV18 and TRBJ2-7; 9 bases fit TRBD1. V was pared by 3 bases and J by 2 bases, with 2 bases of the junction left unmatched. The CDR3 runs to 14 residues. The germline gives CDR1 KGHSH, CDR2 LQKENI. This CDR3 is CASSPGQGPYEQYF. For the CDR3, the DNA is TGTGCCAGCTCACCGGGACAGGGACCCTACGAGCAGTACTTC.

This clonotype has just a few counts. This chain links TRBV6-1 with TRBJ1-6; tentatively, D is TRBD1 (5 bases). The CDR3 length is 12 residues. Looked up from germline, CDR1 is MNHNS and CDR2 is SASEGT. The germline V and J ends were trimmed by 3 bases and 10 bases, with 7 bases remaining between them. The CDR3 bases are TGTGCCAGCAGTGATTGGGGGTCACCCCTCCACTTT. It encodes CASSDWGSPLHF.

V usage is TRBV25-1 and J usage is TRBJ2-5; possibly TRBD2 for D (5 bases). The CDR3 runs 15 residues. CDR1 MGHDK and CDR2 SYGVNS come from the germline V gene. The V and J ends lost 1 base and 5 bases respectively, with 14 bases between them. The CDR3: CASSESTSLGETQYF. The DNA for the CDR3 is TGTGCCAGCAGTGAATCCACTAGTCTGGGCGAGACCCAGTACTTC.

There are many counts of this clonotype. The gene calls are TRBV13 and TRBJ2-7; D gene uncertain. V was shortened by 5 bases and J by 6 bases, with 14 bases between the two germline ends. CDR3 length equals 13 residues. In germline, CDR1 is PRHDT, CDR2 FYEKMQ (reference sequence). The CDR3 DNA is TGTGCCAGCAGCACCTACAAGGGCGCCGAGCAGTACTTC. Translated, it gives CASSTYKGAEQYF.

As regards this clonotype: A much more abundant neighbour one base away suggests this may be a read error. This sequence joins TRBV5-1 and TRBJ2-7; no firm D call. Trimming took 4 bases from V and 2 from J, leaving 10 bases between them. Per the germline V gene, CDR1 is SGHRS and CDR2 is YFSETQ. CDR3 length: 13 amino acids. CDR3 sequence: CASSMGRAYEQYF. The CDR3 DNA sequence: TGCGCCAGCAGCATGGGCCGAGCCTACGAGCAGTACTTC.